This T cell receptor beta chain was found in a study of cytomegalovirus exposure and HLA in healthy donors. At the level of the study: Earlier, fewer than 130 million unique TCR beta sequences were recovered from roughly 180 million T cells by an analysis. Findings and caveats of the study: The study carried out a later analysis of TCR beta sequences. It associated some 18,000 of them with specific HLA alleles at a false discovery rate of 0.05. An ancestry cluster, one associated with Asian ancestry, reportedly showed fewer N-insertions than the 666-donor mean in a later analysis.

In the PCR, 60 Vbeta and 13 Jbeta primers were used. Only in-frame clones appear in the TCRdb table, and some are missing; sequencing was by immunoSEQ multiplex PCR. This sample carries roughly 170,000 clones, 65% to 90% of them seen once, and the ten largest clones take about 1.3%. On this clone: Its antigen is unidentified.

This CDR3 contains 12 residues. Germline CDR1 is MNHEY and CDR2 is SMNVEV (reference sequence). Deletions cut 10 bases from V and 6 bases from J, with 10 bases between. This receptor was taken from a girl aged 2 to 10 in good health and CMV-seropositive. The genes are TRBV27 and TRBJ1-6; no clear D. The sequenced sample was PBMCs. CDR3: CATSGFNSPLHF. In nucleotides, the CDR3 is TGTGCCACCAGCGGGTTTAATTCACCCCTCCACTTT.